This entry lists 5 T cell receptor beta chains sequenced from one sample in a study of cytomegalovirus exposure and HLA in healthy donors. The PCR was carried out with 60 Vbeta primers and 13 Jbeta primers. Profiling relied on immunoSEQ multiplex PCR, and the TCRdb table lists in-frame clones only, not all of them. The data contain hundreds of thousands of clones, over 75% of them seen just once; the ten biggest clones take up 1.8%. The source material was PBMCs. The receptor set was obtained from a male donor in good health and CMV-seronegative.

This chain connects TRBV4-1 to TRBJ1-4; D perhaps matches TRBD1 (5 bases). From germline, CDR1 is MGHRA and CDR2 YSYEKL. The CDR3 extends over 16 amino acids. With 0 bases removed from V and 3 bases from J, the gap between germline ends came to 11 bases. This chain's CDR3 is CASSQEVQGSNEKLFF. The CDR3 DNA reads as TGCGCCAGCAGCCAAGAAGTCCAGGGCTCTAATGAAAAACTGTTTTTT.

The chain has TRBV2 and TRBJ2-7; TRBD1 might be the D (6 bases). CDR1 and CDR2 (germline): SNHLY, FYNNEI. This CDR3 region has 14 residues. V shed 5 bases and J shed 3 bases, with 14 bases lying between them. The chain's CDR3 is CASSTQGKVYEQYF. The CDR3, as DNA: TGTGCCAGCAGTACCCAGGGGAAGGTCTACGAGCAGTACTTC. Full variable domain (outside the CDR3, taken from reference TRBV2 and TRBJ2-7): EPEVTQTPSHQVTQMGQEVILRCVPISNHLYFYWYRQILGQKVEFLVSFYNNEISEKSEIFDDQFSVERPDGSNFTLKIRSTKLEDSAMYFCASSTQGKVYEQYFGPGTRLTVT.

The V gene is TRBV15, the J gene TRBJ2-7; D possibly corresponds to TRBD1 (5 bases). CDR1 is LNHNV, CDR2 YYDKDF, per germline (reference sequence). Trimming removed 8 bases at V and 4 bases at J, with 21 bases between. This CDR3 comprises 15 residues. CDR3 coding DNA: TGTGCCACCTCTGGCAGGGCTAGGTCCATGTACGAGCAGTACTTC. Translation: CATSGRARSMYEQYF.

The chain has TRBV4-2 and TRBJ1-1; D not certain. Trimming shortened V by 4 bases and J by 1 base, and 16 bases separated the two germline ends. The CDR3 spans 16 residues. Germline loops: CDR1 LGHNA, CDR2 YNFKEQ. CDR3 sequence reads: CASSPGGWESNTEAFF. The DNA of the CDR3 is TGTGCCAGCAGCCCGGGAGGTTGGGAATCGAACACTGAAGCTTTCTTT.

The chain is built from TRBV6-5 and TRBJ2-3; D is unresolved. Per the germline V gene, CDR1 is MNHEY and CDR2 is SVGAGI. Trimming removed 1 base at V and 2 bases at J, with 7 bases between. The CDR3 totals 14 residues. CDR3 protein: CASSYYQNTDTQYF. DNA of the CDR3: TGTGCCAGCAGTTACTATCAAAACACAGATACGCAGTATTTT.